These T cell receptor beta chains were read from a single sample in a study of CD4 and CD8 cells across lung adenocarcinoma regions. TCRdb re-called the PCR reads through MiXCR, storing one row per CDR3 protein. The sample includes tens of thousands of distinct CDR3 sequences, around 51% of them seen just once. Sequenced sample: CD8+ T cells from the center of a lung tumor. The receptors come from a female donor with lung adenocarcinoma. The CD4 and CD8 labels of this study may be unreliable. Both conserved end residues are part of each CDR3. The D gene is left open where the match is weak. Clone sizes are given selectively: once, few, many, or a class where the clone is expanded.

CDR3aa | CDR3nt | v_gene | d_gene | abundance | j_gene
CGRSDGGLYPDTQYF | TGTGGCAGGAGTGACGGGGGGCTTTACCCAGATACGCAGTACTTC | TRBV6-1 | NA | NA | TRBJ2-7
CASTCRLAGVGGKNMQYF | TGTGCCAGCACGTGCCGACTCGCGGGAGTGGGAGGAAAAAACATGCAGTACTTT | TRBV6-1 | TRBD2 | NA | TRBJ2-3
CASSLLDADTQYF | TGTGCCAGCAGCCTACTTGACGCAGATACGCAGTATTTT | TRBV27 | NA | medium-sized | TRBJ2-3
CASSYFREAEQFF | TGTGCCAGCAGCTATTTCAGGGAGGCTGAGCAGTTCTTC | TRBV7-6 | NA | many | TRBJ2-1
CATNPGLFYEQYF | TGTGCCACAAACCCGGGACTGTTCTACGAGCAGTACTTC | TRBV10-3 | NA | few | TRBJ2-7
CAGGAGQGNEQFF | TGCGCCGGCGGGGCCGGGCAGGGGAATGAGCAGTTCTTC | TRBV5-1 | NA | many | TRBJ2-1
CAISDLGGETQYF | TGTGCCATCAGTGATCTGGGTGGGGAGACCCAGTACTTC | TRBV10-3 | NA | many | TRBJ2-5
CASSRTGGHPDTQYF | TGTGCCAGCAGCAGAACAGGGGGCCACCCAGATACGCAGTATTTC | TRBV6-1 | TRBD1 | NA | TRBJ2-3
CAWSGLAHEQFF | TGTGCCTGGAGTGGACTAGCGCATGAGCAGTTCTTC | TRBV30 | TRBD2 | once | TRBJ2-1
CASRVAGSPGANVLTF | TGCGCCAGCAGAGTAGCGGGATCCCCCGGGGCCAACGTCCTGACTTTC | TRBV10-2 | TRBD2 | NA | TRBJ2-6
CASSYENLTHYNEQFF | TGTGCCAGCAGTTACGAGAACCTAACCCACTACAATGAGCAGTTCTTC | TRBV6-5 | NA | many | TRBJ2-1
CASIPERGRRDTQYF | TGTGCCAGCATTCCCGAGAGGGGCAGGAGAGATACGCAGTATTTT | TRBV6-5 | NA | NA | TRBJ2-3
CASSGVDTDTQYF | TGCGCCAGCAGCGGGGTCGACACAGATACGCAGTATTTT | TRBV10-2 | NA | medium-sized | TRBJ2-3
CASSFSRDTQYF | TGTGCCAGCAGTTTTTCCCGAGATACGCAGTATTTT | TRBV12-3/TRBV12-4 | NA | NA | TRBJ2-3
CASSPRTSGGYEQFF | TGTGCCAGCAGCCCTAGGACTAGCGGGGGGTACGAGCAGTTCTTC | TRBV6-1 | TRBD2 | few | TRBJ2-1
CASSFKAGGEQYF | TGTGCCAGCAGTTTTAAGGCAGGCGGGGAGCAGTACTTC | TRBV27 | NA | once | TRBJ2-5
CASTTGHPDNEQFF | TGTGCCAGCACCACGGGACACCCCGACAATGAGCAGTTCTTC | TRBV27 | NA | medium-sized | TRBJ2-1
CASSQGDIQYF | TGTGCCAGCAGCCAAGGGGACATTCAGTACTTT | TRBV4-2 | NA | NA | TRBJ2-4
CAISGLAVYNEQFF | TGTGCCATCTCGGGACTAGCGGTCTACAATGAGCAGTTCTTC | TRBV10-3 | TRBD2 | NA | TRBJ2-1
CASSLVGGSGHEQFF | TGTGCCAGCAGCTTAGTCGGCGGGAGCGGGCATGAGCAGTTCTTC | TRBV11-2 | TRBD2 | few | TRBJ2-1
CASSQSRDRLNEQFF | TGTGCCAGCAGTCAAAGCCGGGACAGACTCAATGAGCAGTTCTTC | TRBV27 | TRBD1 | medium-sized | TRBJ2-1
CASRPPETQYF | TGTGCCAGCCGTCCTCCAGAGACCCAGTATTTT | TRBV27 | NA | few | TRBJ2-3
CASTSWGEYEQYF | TGTGCCAGCACTTCTTGGGGGGAGTACGAGCAGTACTTC | TRBV11-2 | NA | few | TRBJ2-7
CASSWDRGGETQYF | TGTGCCAGCAGCTGGGACAGGGGGGGAGAGACCCAGTACTTC | TRBV5-4 | TRBD1 | NA | TRBJ2-5
CASSLVRGPYNEQFF | TGTGCCAGCAGCTTAGTCCGGGGCCCATACAATGAGCAGTTCTTC | TRBV11-2 | NA | NA | TRBJ2-1
CASSLSIGAGQGASIEGYTF | TGTGCCAGCAGTTTATCGATCGGGGCGGGACAGGGGGCGTCAATAGAAGGCTACACCTTC | TRBV27 | TRBD1 | many | TRBJ1-2
CASSSPGASGTDAQFF | TGTGCCAGCAGCTCTCCGGGGGCTAGCGGGACTGATGCGCAGTTCTTT | TRBV27 | TRBD2 | NA | TRBJ2-3
CASGGLRGRDQKIQYF | TGTGCCAGCGGCGGGCTCCGGGGCAGGGACCAAAAGATCCAGTACTTC | TRBV6-1 | NA | once | TRBJ2-5
CASSYRDNQPQHF | TGTGCCAGCAGTTACAGGGACAATCAGCCCCAGCATTTT | TRBV6-5 | NA | many | TRBJ1-5
CASSGLAGNTGAQYF | TGTGCCAGCAGCGGACTAGCGGGGAACACCGGGGCGCAGTATTTT | TRBV6-1 | TRBD2 | few | TRBJ2-3
CASSQRTVSTDAQYF | TGTGCCAGCAGCCAACGCACCGTGAGCACGGATGCGCAGTACTTT | TRBV7-6 | NA | NA | TRBJ2-3
CASSFLGTSNQETQYF | TGTGCCAGCAGCTTTCTCGGGACTAGCAACCAAGAGACCCAGTACTTC | TRBV7-6 | TRBD2 | NA | TRBJ2-5
CGSGDPDTQYF | TGTGGCAGCGGTGACCCAGATACCCAGTACTTC | TRBV27 | NA | few | TRBJ2-5
CASGSETSGRNTGELFF | TGTGCCAGCGGGTCCGAGACTAGCGGGAGAAACACCGGGGAGCTGTTTTTT | TRBV6-5 | TRBD2 | many | TRBJ2-2
CASSAASEYEQYF | TGCGCCAGCAGTGCGGCTAGCGAGTACGAGCAGTACTTC | TRBV10-1 | NA | many | TRBJ2-7
CASSPQRLAGGGVTDTQYF | TGTGCCAGCAGTCCCCAGAGGCTAGCGGGAGGGGGTGTGACAGATACGCAGTATTTT | TRBV6-1 | TRBD2 | few | TRBJ2-3
CASSSGQRTDTQYF | TGTGCCAGCAGTTCGGGACAGCGCACAGATACGCAGTATTTT | TRBV6-5 | TRBD1 | few | TRBJ2-3
CASSQVVDGHEQYF | TGTGCCAGCAGCCAAGTTGTGGATGGCCATGAGCAGTACTTC | TRBV3-1 | NA | NA | TRBJ2-5
CAWSKAGGPGNEQFF | TGTGCCTGGAGTAAAGCGGGAGGGCCGGGGAATGAGCAGTTCTTC | TRBV30 | TRBD2 | NA | TRBJ2-1
CASSFPGGEGYTF | TGTGCCAGCAGCTTCCCCGGGGGAGAAGGCTACACCTTC | TRBV7-9 | NA | NA | TRBJ1-2
CASSLRATDMQYF | TGTGCCAGCAGTTTACGAGCCACAGATATGCAGTACTTC | TRBV27 | NA | NA | TRBJ2-7
CASSLEPSSYNEQFF | TGTGCCAGCAGCTTAGAACCTTCCTCCTACAATGAGCAGTTCTTC | TRBV11-2 | NA | NA | TRBJ2-1
CAGGPGGCDKETQYF | TGTGCCGGGGGGCCAGGGGGCTGTGACAAAGAGACCCAGTACTTC | TRBV27 | TRBD1 | NA | TRBJ2-5
CASGSGVGATNTQYF | TGTGCCAGCGGCTCGGGAGTGGGAGCCACAAACACGCAGTACTTC | TRBV6-1 | NA | NA | TRBJ2-4
CASSITRFNEQFF | TGTGCCAGCAGTATCACTCGTTTCAATGAGCAGTTCTTC | TRBV27 | NA | few | TRBJ2-1
CAISEREGSYNEQFF | TGTGCCATCAGTGAGCGGGAGGGCTCCTACAATGAGCAGTTCTTC | TRBV10-3 | TRBD2 | NA | TRBJ2-1
CASSYRAGGSGEQFF | TGTGCCAGCAGCTACCGGGCGGGGGGCTCCGGTGAGCAGTTCTTC | TRBV7-2 | TRBD2 | few | TRBJ2-1
CARGYQGRDPDTQYF | TGTGCCAGGGGGTACCAGGGCCGTGACCCAGATACGCAGTACTTC | TRBV6-1 | NA | NA | TRBJ2-7
CASSPPPLAGNPGNEQFF | TGTGCCAGCAGTCCCCCGCCCCTAGCGGGAAATCCGGGCAATGAGCAGTTCTTC | TRBV27 | TRBD2 | once | TRBJ2-1
CASSYYPPPPGAVEQFF | TGTGCCAGCAGTTACTACCCCCCCCCCCCAGGGGCGGTTGAGCAGTTCTTC | TRBV6-5 | NA | few | TRBJ2-1
CASSDGPGYEQYF | TGCGCCAGCAGCGACGGGCCGGGTTACGAGCAGTACTTC | TRBV4-1 | NA | few | TRBJ2-7
CAGRCAKDTQYF | TGTGCCGGGCGGTGCGCCAAAGACACGCAGTACTTC | TRBV27 | NA | few | TRBJ2-4
CASSDFSTETQYF | TGCGCCAGCAGTGATTTCAGTACGGAGACCCAGTACTTC | TRBV10-1 | NA | few | TRBJ2-5